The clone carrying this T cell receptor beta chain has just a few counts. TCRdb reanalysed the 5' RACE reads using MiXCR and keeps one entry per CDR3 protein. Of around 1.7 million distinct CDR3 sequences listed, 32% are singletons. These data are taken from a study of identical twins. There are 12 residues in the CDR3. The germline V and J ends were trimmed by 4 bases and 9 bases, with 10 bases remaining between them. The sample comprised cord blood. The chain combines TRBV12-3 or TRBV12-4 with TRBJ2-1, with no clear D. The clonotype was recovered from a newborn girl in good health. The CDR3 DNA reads TGTGCCAGCAGTTATGCCTCCAGTGAGCAGTTCTTC. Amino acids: CASSYASSEQFF.